The source of this T cell receptor beta chain is a study of blood T cell repertoires in COVID-19. This CDR3 spans 11 amino acids. V was trimmed by 6 bases and J by 4 bases, leaving 7 bases between them. Germline V gene data show CDR1 as MNHEY and CDR2 as SVGAGI. Original analysis: The assay estimated nucleated cells by amplifying reference gene primers. Produced via immunoSEQ multiplex PCR; TCRdb's table is partial and in-frame only. V and J calls and clone size are as listed in that table; D and trimming were resolved from the DNA. This sample yields 68,000 or so clones, of which around nine tenths are seen a single time; less than 3% belongs to the top ten.

The genes are TRBV6-5 and TRBJ2-7; no firm D call. This TCR was sampled from a man between 65 and 80 years old with active or convalescent COVID-19. The source material was peripheral blood. This CDR3 reads CASSKKYEQYF. CDR3 DNA sequence: TGTGCCAGCAGCAAAAAATACGAGCAGTACTTC.